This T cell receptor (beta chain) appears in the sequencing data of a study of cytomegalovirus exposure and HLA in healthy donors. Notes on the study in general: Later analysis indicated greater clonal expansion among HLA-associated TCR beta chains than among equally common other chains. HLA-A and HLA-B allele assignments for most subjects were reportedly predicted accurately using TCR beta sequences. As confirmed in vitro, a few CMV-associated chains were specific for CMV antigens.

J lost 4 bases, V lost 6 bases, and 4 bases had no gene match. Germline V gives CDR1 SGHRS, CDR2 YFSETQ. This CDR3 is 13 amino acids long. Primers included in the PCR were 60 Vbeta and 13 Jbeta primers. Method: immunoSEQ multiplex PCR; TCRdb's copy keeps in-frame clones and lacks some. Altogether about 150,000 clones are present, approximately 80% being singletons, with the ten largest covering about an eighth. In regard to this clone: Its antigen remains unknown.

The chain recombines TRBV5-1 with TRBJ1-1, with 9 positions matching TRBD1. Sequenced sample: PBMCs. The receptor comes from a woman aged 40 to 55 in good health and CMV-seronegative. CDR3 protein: CASTGQGITEAFF. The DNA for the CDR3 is TGCGCCAGCACGGGACAGGGTATCACTGAAGCTTTCTTT.